This TCR beta chain stems from a study of CD8 T cells in ankylosing spondylitis. Study outcomes and limitations: Blood of patients with ankylosing spondylitis appeared to be characterized by a TCR beta motif of fewer than 10 highly homologous variants.

This clonotype was counted only a few times. The antigen is undetermined. TCRdb redid the calling of the 5' RACE reads with MiXCR, one entry per CDR3 protein. The sample carries about 500,000 distinct CDR3 sequences, about 13% recorded once. V shed 6 bases, J shed 5 bases, and the junction held 4 bases outside the gene matches. The CDR3 has 13 amino acids. CDR1 and CDR2 from the germline V gene are MNHEY and SVGEGT. This TCR came from a male donor with ankylosing spondylitis. The chain recombines TRBV6-2 or TRBV6-3 with TRBJ2-5; 9 bases align to TRBD2. The material sequenced was blood, either unsorted or a sorted T cell fraction (not recorded which). For the CDR3, the DNA is TGTGCCAGCAGAGCTGGACTAGCGGAGACCCAGTACTTC. Translated, it gives CASRAGLAETQYF.